One sample yielded the 22 T cell receptor beta chains listed below, sequenced in a study of response to subunit inactivated influenza vaccine. TCRdb reprocessed the RT-PCR reads with MiXCR, giving one entry per CDR3 protein. The data show hundreds of thousands of distinct CDR3 sequences, approximately 17% seen once. The material sequenced was PBMCs from blood, taken less than 6 days after vaccination. The source is a man in his fifties who received an inactivated influenza vaccine.

The V and J genes are TRBV10-3 and TRBJ1-1, with D unclear. Germline V gene data show CDR1 as ENHRY and CDR2 as SYGVKD. This CDR3 has 13 amino acids. Trimming removed 4 bases from V and 1 base from J, with 7 bases in between. CDR3: CAISAAANTEAFF. CDR3 sequence (DNA): TGTGCCATCAGTGCCGCGGCGAACACTGAAGCTTTCTTT.

As regards this clonotype: A much larger clone differs by one base, so this may be a read error. The J gene is TRBJ2-1, the V gene TRBV6-1; 8 bases align to TRBD2. Germline CDR1 reads MNHNS; CDR2 reads SASEGT. CDR3 size: 15 residues. Here the CDR3 DNA reads TGTGCCAGCGGTGAAGCCCGGGGGGGGAGCAATGAGCAGTTCTTC. This codes for CASGEARGGSNEQFF.

This clonotype showed up just a few times. The V and J genes are TRBV7-3 and TRBJ2-1, with 7 nucleotides matching TRBD1. Trimming removed 5 bases from V and 6 bases from J; junction bases left unmatched: 13. Germline V gene data show CDR1 as SGHTA and CDR2 as FQGTGA. The CDR3 has 16 amino acids. CDR3 DNA sequence: TGTGCCAGCAGCCCAAAGGGTGGGACAGCCTCCAATGAGCAGTTCTTC. This gives the protein CASSPKGGTASNEQFF.

This clonotype was found many times. The genes are TRBV6-1 and TRBJ2-1; the match to TRBD2 covers 13 bases. The CDR3 has 17 amino acids. Germline V gene lookup returns CDR1 MNHNS and CDR2 SASEGT. V lost 1 base to trimming and J lost 7 bases; unmatched junction nucleotides: 7. DNA of the CDR3: TGTGCCAGCAGTGAAGTACTAGCGGGAGGGGACGGAAATGAGCAGTTCTTC. Its protein is CASSEVLAGGDGNEQFF.

This chain joins TRBV4-2 and TRBJ1-6; no definite D call. Trimming took 1 base from V and 10 from J, leaving 8 bases between them. The V gene's germline CDR1 is LGHNA and CDR2 YNFKEQ. The CDR3 spans 13 residues. CDR3 sequence (DNA): TGTGCCAGCAGCCAAGTTGGCAGGTCACCCCTCCACTTT. It translates to CASSQVGRSPLHF.

This clonotype was seen many times. V is TRBV7-6 and J is TRBJ1-4, with a tentative D call TRBD1 (5 bases). This CDR3 comprises 15 residues. CDR1 is SGHVS, CDR2 FNYEAQ, per germline. Trimming left V 5 bases short and J 0 bases short, with 10 bases between. The CDR3 coding sequence is TGTGCCAGCAGCCCAAGGGGAGCAACTAATGAAAAACTGTTTTTT. Translating it yields CASSPRGATNEKLFF. Supplemented by reference TRBV7-6 and TRBJ1-4, the full variable domain reads GAGVSQSPRYKVTKRGQDVALRCDPISGHVSLYWYRQALGQGPEFLTYFNYEAQQDKSGLPNDRFSAERPEGSISTLTIQRTEQRDSAMYRCASSPRGATNEKLFFGSGTQLSVL.

The chain employs TRBV28 and TRBJ2-5; 7 bases line up with TRBD1. After removal of 5 bases from V and 1 base from J, the junction contained 10 bases not matched to a gene. Germline loops: CDR1 MDHEN, CDR2 SYDVKM. The CDR3 sequence is 16 residues long. The CDR3 DNA reads as TGTGCCAGCAGTAGGGCGATTAGGGGGCTCCAAGAGACCCAGTACTTC. Translated: CASSRAIRGLQETQYF. Full variable domain (outside the CDR3, taken from reference TRBV28 and TRBJ2-5): DVKVTQSSRYLVKRTGEKVFLECVQDMDHENMFWYRQDPGLGLRLIYFSYDVKMKEKGDIPEGYSVSREKKERFSLILESASTNQTSMYLCASSRAIRGLQETQYFGPGTRLLVL.

This clonotype has at least ten counts. The chain employs TRBV9 and TRBJ2-1, with TRBD1 identical over 7 bases. Per germline, CDR1 SGDLS and CDR2 YYNGEE. This CDR3 has 15 amino acids. The ends lost 2 bases at V and 6 bases at J; junction bases unmatched: 8. The CDR3 here is CASSVFGTAVNEQFF. The DNA for the CDR3 is TGTGCCAGCAGCGTCTTCGGGACAGCAGTCAATGAGCAGTTCTTC.

The rearrangement uses TRBV18 and TRBJ2-2; 7 nucleotides agree with TRBD2. Germline V gene lookup returns CDR1 KGHSH and CDR2 LQKENI. CDR3 size: 15 residues. After removal of 3 bases from V and 4 bases from J, the junction contained 5 bases not matched to a gene. CDR3 protein: CASSPVTGGTGELFF. DNA of the CDR3: TGTGCCAGCTCACCTGTCACGGGAGGCACCGGGGAGCTGTTTTTT. The full variable domain, rest sourced from reference TRBV18 and TRBJ2-2, is NAGVMQNPRHLVRRRGQEARLRCSPMKGHSHVYWYRQLPEEGLKFMVYLQKENIIDESGMPKERFSAEFPKEGPSILRIQQVVRGDSAAYFCASSPVTGGTGELFFGEGSRLTVL.

This clonotype has ten or more counts. The chain combines TRBV19 with TRBJ1-5, with TRBD1 matching over 9 bases. V dropped 7 bases and J dropped 0; count of bases not matched to a gene: 4. Germline loops: CDR1 LNHDA, CDR2 SQIVND (reference sequence). The CDR3 totals 15 residues. The chain's CDR3 is CASIRDRDSNQPQHF. The CDR3 DNA reads TGTGCCAGTATCCGGGACAGGGATAGCAATCAGCCCCAGCATTTT.

V gene TRBV12-3 or TRBV12-4 combines with J gene TRBJ1-3; D not certain. Trimming removed 0 bases at V and 6 bases at J, with 6 bases between. CDR3 size: 13 residues. The CDR3 DNA reads as TGTGCCAGCAGTTTAGCACATGAAAACACCATATATTTT. Its translation is CASSLAHENTIYF.

This chain joins TRBV11-1 and TRBJ2-7; D not certain. Trimming shortened V by 7 bases and J by 0 bases, and 13 bases separated the two germline ends. CDR3 length: 14 amino acids. Germline CDR1 is SGHAT and CDR2 is FQDESV (reference sequence). The CDR3, as DNA: TGTGCCAGCACCTCGGACCGACTCTCCTACGAGCAGTACTTC. Its translation is CASTSDRLSYEQYF.

The J gene is TRBJ2-3, the V gene TRBV20-1, with 8 bases identical to TRBD2. The CDR3 has 14 amino acids. Germline V gene data show CDR1 as DFQATT and CDR2 as SNEGSKA (reference sequence). V lost 1 base and J lost 2; bases outside the gene matches: 2. The CDR3 protein is CSARGGGNTDTQYF. The CDR3 DNA follows: TGCAGTGCTAGAGGCGGGGGGAACACAGATACGCAGTATTTT.

This clonotype was observed a handful of times. J is TRBJ1-4 and V is TRBV4-1; unclear D gene. The CDR3 is made up of 17 amino acids. Germline V lookup: CDR1 MGHRA, CDR2 YSYEKL. The germline V and J ends were trimmed by 1 base and 0 bases, with 12 bases remaining between them. CDR3 bases: TGCGCCAGCAGCCAAGTGAAGTGGGCCACAACTAATGAAAAACTGTTTTTT. Translating it yields CASSQVKWATTNEKLFF.

The chain has TRBV10-3 and TRBJ1-6; the D gene is possibly TRBD1 (5 bases). The V and J ends lost 6 bases and 0 bases respectively, with 18 bases between them. Germline V gene data show CDR1 as ENHRY and CDR2 as SYGVKD. The CDR3 is 18 amino acids. The CDR3 DNA reads TGTGCCATCAGACCCTCTGGGGCGCAAAGCTCCTATAATTCACCCCTCCACTTT. It codes for CAIRPSGAQSSYNSPLHF.

This clonotype appeared a few times. The gene calls are TRBV18 and TRBJ1-5; 10 bases match TRBD1. Germline CDR1 and CDR2: KGHSH and LQKENI. The CDR3 runs 13 residues. Unmatched junction bases numbered 3, after V lost 10 bases and J lost 3 bases. DNA of the CDR3: TGTGCCACCGGGACAGGGGACAATCAGCCCCAGCATTTT. Translating gives CATGTGDNQPQHF.

The V and J genes are TRBV4-1 and TRBJ2-1, with 8 nucleotides matching TRBD2. Trimming at V came to 4 bases and at J to 0 bases, leaving 5 bases not matched to a gene. The CDR3 has 16 amino acids. Per germline, CDR1 MGHRA and CDR2 YSYEKL. CDR3 residues: CASSPGTRRSYNEQFF. CDR3 bases: TGCGCCAGCAGCCCAGGGACTAGACGCTCCTACAATGAGCAGTTCTTC.

This clonotype was seen more than once but under ten times. The chain uses TRBV5-6 and TRBJ2-3, with D possibly TRBD2 on 6 matching bases. The V gene's germline CDR1 is SGHDT and CDR2 YYEEEE. The CDR3 sequence is 15 residues long. V gave up 0 bases and J gave up 4 bases, with 12 bases separating them. As DNA, the CDR3 is TGTGCCAGCAGCTTGGACGGGAGACGGCCAGATACGCAGTATTTT. Translated, it gives CASSLDGRRPDTQYF.

This chain uses TRBV13 with TRBJ2-7, with TRBD1 identical over 9 bases. Per germline, CDR1 PRHDT and CDR2 FYEKMQ (reference sequence). This CDR3 is 15 amino acids long. V was pared by 2 bases and J by 5 bases, with 7 bases of the junction left unmatched. The CDR3 reads CASSLQVDRGHEQYF. The CDR3 DNA reads as TGTGCCAGCAGCTTACAAGTGGACAGGGGCCACGAGCAGTACTTC.

This clonotype was recorded at least ten times. This chain connects TRBV20-1 to TRBJ1-1; D is ambiguous. V was trimmed by 1 base and J by 1 base, leaving 10 bases between them. The CDR3 totals 14 residues. The V gene's germline CDR1 is DFQATT and CDR2 SNEGSKA (reference sequence). CDR3 nucleotides: TGCAGTGCTAGAGGCCCGCGGCGGAACACTGAAGCTTTCTTT. Translation gives CSARGPRRNTEAFF.

This clonotype has ten or more counts. J is TRBJ2-1 and V is TRBV5-1, with TRBD2 matching 12 bases. Germline CDR1 is SGHRS and CDR2 is YFSETQ. Losses at the gene ends were 4 bases for V and 7 bases for J; bases not matched to a gene: 15. The CDR3 length is 18 residues. The CDR3 region is CASSPGLAGGPRGNEQFF. CDR3 DNA: TGCGCCAGCAGCCCGGGGCTAGCGGGAGGGCCCCGTGGTAATGAGCAGTTCTTC.

This chain links TRBV28 with TRBJ1-4; 10 nucleotides match TRBD1. Germline CDR1 and CDR2: MDHEN and SYDVKM. The CDR3 length is 15 residues. V shed 5 bases, J shed 5 bases, and the junction held 5 bases outside the gene matches. This CDR3 reads CASSNDRGLNEKLFF. The CDR3 bases are TGTGCCAGCAGTAATGACAGGGGGCTGAATGAAAAACTGTTTTTT.